Listed below are T cell receptor beta chains from one sample, sequenced in a study of PD-1 blockade in classical Hodgkin lymphoma. The table came from immunoSEQ multiplex PCR; TCRdb's copy has only in-frame clones and leaves some out. The table has tens of thousands of clones, roughly nine tenths seen once; the top ten hold under 3%. Sample: peripheral blood mononuclear cells (PBMCs), taken before the fourth cycle of nivolumab. The receptor set was obtained from a human donor with classical Hodgkin lymphoma. CDR3s include the opening cysteine and the closing phenylalanine or tryptophan. D genes are given only for firm matches. Clone sizes are given selectively: once, few, many, or a class where the clone is expanded.

d_gene,j_gene,abundance,v_gene,len,CDR3aa,CDR3nt
-,TRBJ2-7,-,TRBV30,13,CAWSELPISEQYF,TGTGCCTGGAGTGAATTACCTATAAGCGAGCAGTACTTC
-,TRBJ1-3,-,TRBV6-6,15,CASISSRGRGNTIYF,TGTGCCAGCATTTCGTCGCGAGGGAGGGGAAACACCATATATTTT
TRBD1,TRBJ2-1,-,TRBV11-2,15,CASSPDRGPYNEQFF,TGTGCCAGCAGCCCGGACAGGGGGCCTTACAATGAGCAGTTCTTC
TRBD1,TRBJ1-1,-,TRBV2,15,CASSTGQGMDTEAFF,TGTGCCAGCAGTACCGGACAGGGTATGGACACTGAAGCTTTCTTT
TRBD2,TRBJ2-1,-,TRBV9,12,CASSGAGGGQFF,TGTGCCAGCAGCGGAGCGGGGGGGGGCCAGTTCTTC
-,TRBJ1-2,-,TRBV4-1,17,CASSQEPLPRENYGYTF,TGCGCCAGCAGCCAAGAACCTCTTCCTCGGGAGAACTATGGCTACACCTTC
-,TRBJ1-6,-,TRBV30,16,CAWKLVRTLTNSPLHF,TGTGCCTGGAAATTAGTCAGGACATTAACTAATTCACCCCTCCACTTT
TRBD1,TRBJ1-4,once,TRBV12-5,17,CASGFRRTGRSNEKLFF,TGTGCTAGTGGTTTCCGGCGGACAGGTAGGTCTAATGAAAAACTGTTTTTT
-,TRBJ1-2,-,TRBV7-6,13,CASSYGSFYGYTF,TGTGCCAGCAGCTATGGCAGCTTCTATGGCTACACCTTC
-,TRBJ1-2,-,TRBV30,17,CAWSAPLGRTSPKGYTF,TGTGCCTGGAGTGCCCCTTTGGGACGGACTTCCCCTAAGGGCTACACCTTC
TRBD1,TRBJ1-4,once,TRBV28,14,CASSETGTDEKLFF,TGTGCCAGCAGTGAGACAGGGACGGATGAAAAACTGTTTTTT
TRBD2,TRBJ2-1,-,TRBV5-4,15,CASSLPAGGDNEQFF,TGTGCCAGCAGCTTGCCAGCGGGGGGGGACAATGAGCAGTTCTTC
TRBD2,TRBJ2-1,-,TRBV4-1,17,CASSQGTSGGTYNEQFF,TGCGCCAGCAGCCAGGGGACTAGCGGAGGGACTTACAATGAGCAGTTCTTC
-,TRBJ1-1,-,TRBV11-2,13,CASSAGGNTEAFF,TGTGCCAGCAGCGCGGGGGGTAACACTGAAGCTTTCTTT
-,TRBJ2-7,-,TRBV7-3,14,CASSLPRHPYEQYF,TGTGCCAGCAGCTTACCCAGGCATCCCTACGAGCAGTACTTC
TRBD2,TRBJ2-1,-,TRBV19,15,CATRLAGSSYNEQFF,TGTGCCACCCGACTAGCGGGGAGCTCCTACAATGAGCAGTTCTTC
-,TRBJ2-1,-,TRBV6-6,14,CASSNNRVNNEQFF,TGTGCCAGCAGCAACAACAGGGTGAACAATGAGCAGTTCTTC
TRBD1,TRBJ1-2,-,TRBV4-3,15,CASSQADRTSYGYTF,TGCGCCAGCAGCCAAGCGGACAGGACCTCCTATGGCTACACCTTC
-,TRBJ1-1,-,TRBV11-2,15,CASTFTVGMNTEAFF,TGTGCCAGCACCTTCACAGTGGGAATGAACACTGAAGCTTTCTTT
TRBD2,TRBJ2-7,-,TRBV4-1,19,CASSREPGLAGPAAYEQYF,TGCGCCAGCAGCCGCGAACCGGGACTAGCGGGTCCCGCCGCCTACGAGCAGTACTTC
TRBD1,TRBJ2-5,-,TRBV5-5,17,CASSLSGQNLLQETQYF,TGTGCCAGCAGCTTATCGGGACAGAACCTCCTTCAAGAGACCCAGTACTTC
-,TRBJ2-7,-,TRBV4-3,17,CASSQGWGQVDSYEQYF,TGCGCCAGCAGCCAAGGGTGGGGCCAGGTGGACTCCTACGAGCAGTACTTC
TRBD1,TRBJ1-6,-,TRBV7-6,15,CASSWGQGRESPLHF,TGTGCCAGCAGCTGGGGACAGGGGAGAGAATCACCCCTCCACTTT
TRBD1,TRBJ2-7,-,TRBV27,14,CASSQGTVTYEQYF,TGTGCCAGCAGCCAAGGGACAGTAACCTACGAGCAGTACTTC
-,TRBJ2-2,-,TRBV5-6,16,CASSLALQGSTGELFF,TGTGCCAGCAGCTTGGCCCTACAGGGTAGTACCGGGGAGCTGTTTTTT
TRBD2,TRBJ2-1,-,TRBV7-7,17,CASSPGWGSGGANEQFF,TGTGCCAGCAGCCCCGGTTGGGGTAGCGGGGGGGCAAATGAGCAGTTCTTC
-,TRBJ2-4,-,TRBV14,14,CASSQVRGSGIQYF,TGTGCCAGCAGCCAAGTAAGGGGATCCGGCATTCAGTACTTC
TRBD1,TRBJ2-7,-,TRBV30,15,CAWSRGTGPSYEQYF,TGTGCCTGGAGTCGCGGGACAGGGCCCTCCTACGAGCAGTACTTC
-,TRBJ1-2,-,TRBV18,14,CASSPQQGGYGYTF,TGTGCCAGCTCACCACAGCAGGGCGGCTATGGCTACACCTTC
TRBD1,TRBJ1-6,-,TRBV5-4,15,CASSPGQGADSPLHF,TGTGCCAGCAGCCCGGGACAGGGGGCGGATTCACCCCTCCACTTT
-,TRBJ1-2,-,TRBV4-2,13,CASSAGFQDGYTF,TGTGCCAGCAGTGCAGGGTTTCAGGATGGCTACACCTTC
-,TRBJ1-2,-,TRBV9,15,CASSVQTGGSQGYTF,TGTGCCAGCAGCGTACAAACGGGGGGAAGCCAGGGCTACACCTTC
TRBD1,TRBJ1-1,once,TRBV7-8,14,CASSSTGGFTEAFF,TGTGCCAGCAGCTCTACAGGGGGGTTCACTGAAGCTTTCTTT
-,TRBJ1-4,many,TRBV21-1,16,CASSKKKGSTNEKLFF,TGTGCCAGCAGCAAGAAAAAAGGTTCAACTAATGAAAAACTGTTTTTT
-,TRBJ1-6,-,TRBV5-6,15,CASSLSLGFNSPLHF,TGTGCCAGCAGCTTATCTCTCGGATTCAATTCACCCCTCCACTTT
-,TRBJ2-5,-,TRBV18,13,CASSPNSQETQYF,TGTGCCAGCTCACCAAATAGCCAAGAGACCCAGTACTTC
-,TRBJ2-3,-,TRBV19,15,CASSLSRVPTDTQYF,TGTGCCAGTAGTCTCTCCCGGGTCCCCACAGATACGCAGTATTTT
TRBD1,TRBJ2-7,-,TRBV19,18,CASSISFGQGRNAYEQYF,TGTGCCAGTAGTATCAGCTTCGGACAGGGTAGGAATGCCTACGAGCAGTACTTC
TRBD1,TRBJ1-2,-,TRBV2,13,CATVGQGGWGYTF,TGTGCCACCGTTGGACAGGGAGGCTGGGGCTACACCTTC
TRBD1,TRBJ2-1,few,TRBV11-3,16,CASSLGDRGYINEQFF,TGTGCCAGCAGCTTAGGGGACAGGGGGTATATCAATGAGCAGTTCTTC
-,TRBJ2-6,few,TRBV7-6,15,CASSLEYSGANVLTF,TGTGCCAGCAGCTTAGAGTACTCTGGGGCCAACGTCCTGACTTTC
TRBD1,TRBJ1-4,-,TRBV7-2,15,CASSTGTATNEKLFF,TGTGCCAGCAGCACCGGGACAGCCACTAATGAAAAACTGTTTTTT
-,TRBJ2-7,-,TRBV28,16,CASSLVDIATPYEQYF,TGTGCCAGCAGTTTGGTGGATATAGCCACCCCCTACGAGCAGTACTTC
TRBD1,TRBJ1-1,-,TRBV6-5,14,CASRGQGPSTEAFF,TGTGCCAGCAGGGGACAGGGACCGAGCACTGAAGCTTTCTTT